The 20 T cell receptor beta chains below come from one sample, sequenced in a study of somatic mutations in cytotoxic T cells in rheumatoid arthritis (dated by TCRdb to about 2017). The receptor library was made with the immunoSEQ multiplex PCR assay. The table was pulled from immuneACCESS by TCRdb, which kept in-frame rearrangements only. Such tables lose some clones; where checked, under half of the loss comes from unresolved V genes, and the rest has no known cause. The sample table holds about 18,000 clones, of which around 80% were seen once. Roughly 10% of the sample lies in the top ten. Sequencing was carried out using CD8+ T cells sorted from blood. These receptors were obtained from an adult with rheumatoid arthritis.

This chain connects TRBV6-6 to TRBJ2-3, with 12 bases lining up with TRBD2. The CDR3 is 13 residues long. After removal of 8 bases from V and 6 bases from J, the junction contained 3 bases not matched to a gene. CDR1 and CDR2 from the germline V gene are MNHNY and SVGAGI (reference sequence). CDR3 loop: CASDLAGGDTQYF. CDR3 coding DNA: TGTGCCAGCGATCTAGCGGGAGGGGATACGCAGTATTTT.

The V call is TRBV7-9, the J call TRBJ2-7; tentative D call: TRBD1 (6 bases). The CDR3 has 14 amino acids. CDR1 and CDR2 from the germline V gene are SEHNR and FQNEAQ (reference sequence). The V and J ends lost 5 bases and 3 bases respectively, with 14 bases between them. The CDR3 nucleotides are TGTGCCAGCAGCCCGACGACAGGAAACTACGAGCAGTACTTC. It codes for CASSPTTGNYEQYF. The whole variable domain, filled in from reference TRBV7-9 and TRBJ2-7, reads DTGVSQNPRHKITKRGQNVTFRCDPISEHNRLYWYRQTLGQGPEFLTYFQNEAQLEKSRLLSDRFSAERPKGSFSTLEIQRTEQGDSAMYLCASSPTTGNYEQYFGPGTRLTVT.

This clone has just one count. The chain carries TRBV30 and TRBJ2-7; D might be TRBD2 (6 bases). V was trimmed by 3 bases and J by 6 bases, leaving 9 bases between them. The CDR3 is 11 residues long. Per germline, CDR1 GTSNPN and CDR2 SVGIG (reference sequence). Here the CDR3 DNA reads TGTGCCTGGAGCCGGGGAGGCGAGCAGTACTTC. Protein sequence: CAWSRGGEQYF.

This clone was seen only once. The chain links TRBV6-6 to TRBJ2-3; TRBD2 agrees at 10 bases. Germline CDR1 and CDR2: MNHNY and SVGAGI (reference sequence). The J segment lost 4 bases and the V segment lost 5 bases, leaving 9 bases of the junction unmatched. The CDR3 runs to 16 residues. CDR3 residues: CASSDFWSGGADTQYF. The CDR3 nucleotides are TGTGCCAGCAGTGACTTTTGGAGCGGGGGGGCAGATACGCAGTATTTT.

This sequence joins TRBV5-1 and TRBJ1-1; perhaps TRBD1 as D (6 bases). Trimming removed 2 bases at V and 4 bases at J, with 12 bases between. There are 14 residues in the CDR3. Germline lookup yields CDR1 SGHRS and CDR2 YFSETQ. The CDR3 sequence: CASSFPGEATEAFF. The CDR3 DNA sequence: TGCGCCAGCAGCTTCCCAGGGGAGGCCACTGAAGCTTTCTTT.

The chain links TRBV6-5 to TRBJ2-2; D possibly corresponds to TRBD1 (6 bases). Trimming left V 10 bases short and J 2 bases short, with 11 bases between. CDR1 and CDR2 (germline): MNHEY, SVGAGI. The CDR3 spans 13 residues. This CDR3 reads CATTGFNTGELFF. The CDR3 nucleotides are TGTGCCACCACAGGGTTTAACACCGGGGAGCTGTTTTTT.

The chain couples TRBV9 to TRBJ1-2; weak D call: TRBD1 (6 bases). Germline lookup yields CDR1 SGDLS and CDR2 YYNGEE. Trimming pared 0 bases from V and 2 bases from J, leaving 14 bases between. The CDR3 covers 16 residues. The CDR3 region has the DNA TGTGCCAGCAGCGTAGATTATGCAGGGGCGAACTATGGCTACACCTTC. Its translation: CASSVDYAGANYGYTF.

The CDR3, as DNA: TGTGCCAGCAGTTTGCAATCTTGGAACACTGAAGCTTTCTTT. Its protein product is CASSLQSWNTEAFF. The rearrangement joins TRBV27 to TRBJ1-1; D call uncertain. The CDR3 totals 14 residues. V was cut by 3 bases and J by 1 base, with 9 bases left in between. Germline loops: CDR1 MNHEY, CDR2 SMNVEV (reference sequence).

The CDR3 spells CASSLEFLYEQYF. The CDR3 DNA reads TGCGCCAGCAGCTTGGAGTTTCTCTACGAGCAGTACTTC. This chain uses TRBV5-1 with TRBJ2-7; D unresolved. Germline-derived CDR1 and CDR2 are SGHRS and YFSETQ. The CDR3 is made up of 13 amino acids. Trimming pared 0 bases from V and 3 bases from J, leaving 7 bases between.

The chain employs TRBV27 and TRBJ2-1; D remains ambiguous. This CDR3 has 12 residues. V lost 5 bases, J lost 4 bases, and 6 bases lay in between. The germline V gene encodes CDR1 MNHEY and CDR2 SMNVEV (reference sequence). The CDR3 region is CASSTPYNEQFF. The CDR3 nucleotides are TGTGCCAGCAGTACGCCTTACAATGAGCAGTTCTTC.

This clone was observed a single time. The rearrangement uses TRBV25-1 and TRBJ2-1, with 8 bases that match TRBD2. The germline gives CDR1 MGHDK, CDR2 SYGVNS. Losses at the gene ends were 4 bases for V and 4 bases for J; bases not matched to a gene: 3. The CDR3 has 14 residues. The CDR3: CASSVLAEYNEQFF. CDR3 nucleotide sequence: TGTGCCAGCAGTGTACTAGCGGAGTACAATGAGCAGTTCTTC.

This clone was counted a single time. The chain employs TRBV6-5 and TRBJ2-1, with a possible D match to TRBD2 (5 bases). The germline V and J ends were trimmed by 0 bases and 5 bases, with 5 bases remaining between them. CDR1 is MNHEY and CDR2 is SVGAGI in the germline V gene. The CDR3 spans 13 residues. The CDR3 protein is CASSYSGDNEQFF. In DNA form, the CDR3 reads TGTGCCAGCAGTTACTCGGGAGACAATGAGCAGTTCTTC.

The CDR3 DNA follows: TGTGCCAGTACGGGGGGGAACACTGAAGCTTTCTTT. It encodes CASTGGNTEAFF. This chain joins TRBV27 and TRBJ1-1, with D perhaps TRBD1 (5 bases). The CDR3 runs to 12 residues. Germline CDR1 is MNHEY and CDR2 is SMNVEV (reference sequence). The V gene lost 9 bases and the J gene lost 1 base, with 9 bases spanning the gap.

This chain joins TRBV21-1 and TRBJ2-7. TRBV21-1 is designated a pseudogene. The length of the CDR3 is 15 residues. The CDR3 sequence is CASSKARWEEDEQYF. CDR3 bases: TGTGCCAGCAGCAAAGCACGCTGGGAAGAGGACGAGCAGTACTTC.

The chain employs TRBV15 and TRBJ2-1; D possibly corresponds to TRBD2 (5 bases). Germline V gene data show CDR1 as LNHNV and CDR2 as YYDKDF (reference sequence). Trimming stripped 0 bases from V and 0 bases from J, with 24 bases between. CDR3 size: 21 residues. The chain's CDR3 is CATSRDDLRAAPWSSYNEQFF. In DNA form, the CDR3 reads TGTGCCACCAGCAGAGATGACTTGCGGGCTGCGCCGTGGAGCTCCTACAATGAGCAGTTCTTC.

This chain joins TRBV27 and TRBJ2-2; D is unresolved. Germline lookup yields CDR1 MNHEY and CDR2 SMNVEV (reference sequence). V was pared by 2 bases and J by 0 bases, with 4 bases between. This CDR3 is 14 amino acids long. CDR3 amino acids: CASSLGTNTGELFF. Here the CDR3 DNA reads TGTGCCAGCAGTTTAGGGACGAACACCGGGGAGCTGTTTTTT.

CDR3 loop: CASSRRDYNNEQFF. The CDR3 DNA sequence: TGTGCCAGCAGCCGCCGGGACTACAACAATGAGCAGTTCTTC. The rearrangement links TRBV7-3 to TRBJ2-1, with 7 bases fitting TRBD2. CDR1 SGHTA and CDR2 FQGTGA come from the germline V gene. The CDR3 extends over 14 amino acids. V shed 5 bases and J 5 bases; nucleotides not matched to a gene: 6. Variable domain in full (rest from reference TRBV7-3 and TRBJ2-1): GAGVSQTPSNKVTEKGKYVELRCDPISGHTALYWYRQSLGQGPEFLIYFQGTGAADDSGLPNDRFFAVRPEGSVSTLKIQRTERGDSAVYLCASSRRDYNNEQFFGPGTRLTVL.

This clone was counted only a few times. CDR3 sequence reads: CASSLAGGESPLHF. The CDR3 DNA is TGCGCCAGCAGCTTGGCAGGGGGCGAGTCACCCCTCCACTTT. The gene calls are TRBV5-1 and TRBJ1-6; 8 bases are shared with TRBD1. The CDR3 has 14 residues. Losses at the gene ends were 0 bases for V and 10 bases for J; bases not matched to a gene: 3. CDR1 is SGHRS, CDR2 YFSETQ, per germline.

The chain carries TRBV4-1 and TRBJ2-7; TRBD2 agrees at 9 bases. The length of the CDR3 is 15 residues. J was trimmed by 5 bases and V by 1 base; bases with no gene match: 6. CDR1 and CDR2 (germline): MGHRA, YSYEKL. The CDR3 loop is CASSQVQTSGHEQYF. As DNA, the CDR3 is TGCGCCAGCAGCCAAGTACAGACTAGCGGTCACGAGCAGTACTTC.

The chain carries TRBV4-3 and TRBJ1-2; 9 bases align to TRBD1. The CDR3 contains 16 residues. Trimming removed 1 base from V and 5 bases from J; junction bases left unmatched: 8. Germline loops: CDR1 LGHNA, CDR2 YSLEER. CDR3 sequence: CASSQAVTGGTYGYTF. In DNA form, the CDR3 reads TGCGCCAGCAGCCAAGCAGTAACAGGGGGCACTTATGGCTACACCTTC.